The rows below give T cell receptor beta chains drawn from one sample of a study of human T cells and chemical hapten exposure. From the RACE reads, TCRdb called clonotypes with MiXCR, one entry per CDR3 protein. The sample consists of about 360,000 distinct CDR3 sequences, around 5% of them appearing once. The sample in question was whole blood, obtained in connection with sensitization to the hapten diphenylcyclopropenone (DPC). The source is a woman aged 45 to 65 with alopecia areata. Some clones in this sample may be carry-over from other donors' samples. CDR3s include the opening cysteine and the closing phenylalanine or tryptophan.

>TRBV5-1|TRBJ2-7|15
CASSLAASGAYEQYF
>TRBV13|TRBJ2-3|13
CASSLSLSNTQYF
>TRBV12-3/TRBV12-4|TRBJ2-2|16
CASRLSTALDTGELFF
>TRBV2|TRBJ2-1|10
CASRDNEQFF
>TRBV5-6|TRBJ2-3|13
CASSLTGADTQYF
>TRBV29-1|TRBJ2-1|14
CSVSPEGNYNEQFF
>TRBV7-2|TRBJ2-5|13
CASSPAPTAAQYF
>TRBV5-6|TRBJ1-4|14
CASQATGWGEKLFF
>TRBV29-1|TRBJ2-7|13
CSASPGNPYEQYF
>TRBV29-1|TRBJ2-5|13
CSVEWARGETQYF
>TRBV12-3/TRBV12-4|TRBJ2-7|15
CASSLDRGIFYEQYF
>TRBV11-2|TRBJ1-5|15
CASSLDRARGQPQHF
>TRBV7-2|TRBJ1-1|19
CASSPLGVGRGNRDTEAFF
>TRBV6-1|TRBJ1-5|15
CASSETRYSNQPQHF
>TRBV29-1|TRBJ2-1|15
CSVEEVGVTYNEQFF
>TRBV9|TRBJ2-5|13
CASSLDSGKTQYF
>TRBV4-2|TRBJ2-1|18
CASSQDGASGAPYNEQFF
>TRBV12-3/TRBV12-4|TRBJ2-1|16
CASSHGGGRTYNEQFF
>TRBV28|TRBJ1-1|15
CASSSTGEMNTEAFF
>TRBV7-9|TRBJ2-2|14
CASSPYRQAGELFF
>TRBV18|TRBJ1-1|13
CASLPREGTEAFF
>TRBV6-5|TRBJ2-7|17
CASSQGTGVVIGYEQYF
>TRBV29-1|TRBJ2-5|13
CSVEIPGEETQYF
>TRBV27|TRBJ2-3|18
CASRAGTGGAGSTDTQYF
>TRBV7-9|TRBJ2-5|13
CASSLIQQETQYF
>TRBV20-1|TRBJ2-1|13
CSAGVVAYNEQFF
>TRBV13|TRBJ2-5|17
CASSLGTGTVEKETQYF
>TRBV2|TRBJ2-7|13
CAIGRDRYYEQYF